This TCR beta chain was identified in a study of spatial heterogeneity in lung cancer. Documented time point: sample taken at primary tumor resection. This clonotype has a count of ten or more. Single TCR cDNA molecules each had their own unique molecular identifier. A single record per CDR3 protein comes from TCRdb applying MiXCR to the 5' RACE reads. Of about 10,000 distinct CDR3 sequences in the sample, roughly 6% were seen once. After removal of 4 bases from V and 5 bases from J, the junction contained 6 bases not matched to a gene. This CDR3 has 14 amino acids. Per the germline V gene, CDR1 is SEHNR and CDR2 is FQNEAQ (reference sequence).

This receptor was obtained from a male donor with early-stage non-small cell lung cancer. Sample: normal lung tissue next to the tumor, taken at surgery. The rearrangement joins TRBV7-9 to TRBJ2-7, with 9 bases that match TRBD1. In DNA form, the CDR3 reads TGTGCCAGCAGCTCGACAGGGGGGGCAAACGAGCAGTACTTC. Translation gives CASSSTGGANEQYF.